This paragraph covers one TCR beta chain sequence. Using the 5' RACE reads, TCRdb records one entry per CDR3 protein without DNA. The ten most abundant clones cover 5.3% of a sample with under 45,000 distinct CDR3 sequences. The record originates from a study of monozygotic twins with inflammatory bowel disease. This TCR was sampled from a human donor with ulcerative colitis or Crohn's disease, or a healthy co-twin of an affected twin (not recorded which). Material for sequencing was blood.

CDR3: CSVQTGVIYNEQFF. The gene calls are TRBV20-1 and TRBJ2-1; TCRdb lists TRBD1, though no DNA is available to test this call. This CDR3 has 14 amino acids. Germline CDR1 and CDR2: DFQATT and SNEGSKA (reference sequence).